The entry below describes one T cell receptor beta chain. There is no known antigen for this receptor. Base qualities are not recorded, but no much larger clone differs from it by a single base. This sample is part of a study of T cells in narcolepsy (dated by TCRdb to the late 2010s). Background on the whole study: Healthy control donors were enrolled in the study alongside patients who had narcolepsy type 1 or type 2 (NT1, NT2). To look for autoreactive T cells in narcolepsy patients that target self-antigens of hypocretin neurons (hypocretin, TRIB2), the study used TCR Vbeta sequencing to follow clonotypes in blood and CSF. What the research found in general, with its limitations: No sequences matching autoreactive T cell clones were contained in some blood memory CD4+ repertoires from patients and controls. HCRT-specific and TRIB2-specific autoreactive clonotypes were highlighted in plots that compared CD4+ T cell clonotypes in CSF versus blood from the same patient. Numbers of sequenced blood memory CD4+ clonotypes were comparable, with averages of some 39,000 in patients and 33,354 in controls. Autoreactive clonotypes were reported to be detected serially in the blood of the same patients and of different patients, but not in the blood of healthy controls.

As encoded in the germline V gene, CDR1 is MDHEN while CDR2 is SYDVKM. CDR3 length: 14 amino acids, cysteine to phenylalanine. The retained sequence is limited to the CDR3, 42 bases, with the frame set at the first base. V gives up 4 bases and J gives up 1 base, and the segment between their germline ends measures 7 bases. Library generation was performed with the immunoSEQ multiplex PCR assay. Drawn from immuneACCESS, this table holds only the in-frame rearrangements with V and J called that TCRdb kept. Clones are partly lost; checked studies trace under half to an unresolved V gene and leave the rest unexplained. The sample profile shows about 24,000 clones; 55% to 65% of them were found once. Roughly an eighth of the sample is taken by the ten largest. For TCR Vbeta sequencing, memory CD4+ T cells were sorted ex vivo from the peripheral blood of narcolepsy patients and healthy controls.

Sequenced: memory (CD45RA-) CD4+ T cells from blood. The sample's cell subset or site label, decoded: memory T cells sorted ex vivo from peripheral blood. This receptor chain uses TRBV28 and TRBJ1-4; D gene: possibly TRBD1, on 6 matching bases. The clonotype was recovered from a human donor in good health. In nucleotide form, the sequence is TGTGCCAGCAGTTCAGGGGTAACTAATGAAAAACTGTTTTTT. The translation is CASSSGVTNEKLFF.